This TCR beta chain was captured by sequencing in a study of monozygotic twins with inflammatory bowel disease. For this clonotype: Antigen: not known.

Every TCR library consumed around 3,300 ng of total RNA. TCRdb re-analyzed the 5' RACE reads; it lists each CDR3 protein once, without DNA. This table holds 350,000 to 500,000 distinct CDR3 sequences. CDR1 and CDR2 from the germline V gene are SNHLY and FYNNEI. This CDR3 has 14 amino acids. Study conclusions and caveats: No single strong signal or clonotype associated with IBD was supported. IBD patients displayed reduced TCRbeta diversity (inverse Simpson) when set against healthy co-twins.

This chain links TRBV2 with TRBJ2-2; TCRdb's D call, TRBD1, is unchecked because there is no DNA. This receptor was taken from a human donor with ulcerative colitis or Crohn's disease, or a healthy co-twin of an affected twin (not recorded which). The material sequenced was blood. The CDR3 sequence is CASKGLSNTGELFF.